A selection of T cell receptor beta chains follows, all from one sample in a study of T cell responses to AZD1222 COVID-19 vaccine. The data were produced by immunoSEQ multiplex PCR, yet TCRdb's version contains in-frame clones alone and is incomplete. This sample has approximately 80,000 clones, with around 89% found just once. Sequences were derived from peripheral blood, sampled on day 0 of AZD1222 vaccination. These receptors were collected from an adult in good health. Both conserved end residues are part of each CDR3. D genes are given only for firm matches. A row's size may be missing; if present it is once, few, many or a size class.

d_gene: .
abundance: .
v_gene: TRBV4-1
j_gene: TRBJ1-4
CDR3nt: TGCGCCAGCAGCCAAGGAGCGATAGCAACTAATGAAAAACTGTTTTTT
CDR3aa: CASSQGAIATNEKLFF

d_gene: .
abundance: .
v_gene: TRBV5-1
j_gene: TRBJ2-3
CDR3nt: TGCGCCAGCAGAAATACGAGGGGAGCAGATACGCAGTATTTT
CDR3aa: CASRNTRGADTQYF

d_gene: .
abundance: .
v_gene: TRBV19
j_gene: TRBJ1-1
CDR3nt: TGTGCCAGTAGTACAGAGGGAGGAAGATGGGCTGAAGCTTTCTTT
CDR3aa: CASSTEGGRWAEAFF

d_gene: .
abundance: medium-sized
v_gene: TRBV7-9
j_gene: TRBJ1-1
CDR3nt: TGTGCCAGCAGTCCAAAGGTGAGGGTCGACACTGAAGCTTTCTTT
CDR3aa: CASSPKVRVDTEAFF

d_gene: TRBD1
abundance: .
v_gene: TRBV28
j_gene: TRBJ1-6
CDR3nt: TGTGCCAGCAGTAGATCCGGCAGGGGGGGAAATTCACCCCTCCACTTT
CDR3aa: CASSRSGRGGNSPLHF

d_gene: .
abundance: .
v_gene: TRBV6-5
j_gene: TRBJ1-2
CDR3nt: TGTGCCAGCAGGACGACAGGTTTGCATGGCTACACCTTC
CDR3aa: CASRTTGLHGYTF

d_gene: TRBD1
abundance: .
v_gene: TRBV25-1
j_gene: TRBJ1-6
CDR3nt: TGTGCCAGCACTGATGGAGCTCGGACAGGGCTTTCACCCCTCCACTTT
CDR3aa: CASTDGARTGLSPLHF

d_gene: .
abundance: .
v_gene: TRBV14
j_gene: TRBJ2-1
CDR3nt: TGTGCCAGCAGCCCGACGAGGAATGAGCAGTTCTTC
CDR3aa: CASSPTRNEQFF

d_gene: TRBD1
abundance: once
v_gene: TRBV6-5
j_gene: TRBJ1-5
CDR3nt: TGTGCCAGCAACCGAGACAGGGGCAACCAGCCCCAGCATTTT
CDR3aa: CASNRDRGNQPQHF

d_gene: .
abundance: once
v_gene: TRBV10-1
j_gene: TRBJ2-5
CDR3nt: TGCGCCAGCAGTGATCGGGACATCCAAGAGACCCAGTACTTC
CDR3aa: CASSDRDIQETQYF

d_gene: TRBD1
abundance: .
v_gene: TRBV30
j_gene: TRBJ1-1
CDR3nt: TGTGCCTGGAGTGCTCCTCCCGGGACAGGGCACGCCATGAACACTGAAGCTTTCTTT
CDR3aa: CAWSAPPGTGHAMNTEAFF

d_gene: .
abundance: .
v_gene: TRBV27
j_gene: TRBJ2-2
CDR3nt: TGTGCCAGCAGTTTGTCTTCCGGGGAGCTGTTTTTT
CDR3aa: CASSLSSGELFF

d_gene: TRBD1
abundance: .
v_gene: TRBV28
j_gene: TRBJ1-1
CDR3nt: TGTGCCAGCAGTGTTGACAGGGCGGGGCATACTTTCTTT
CDR3aa: CASSVDRAGHTFF

d_gene: TRBD1
abundance: .
v_gene: TRBV30
j_gene: TRBJ1-5
CDR3nt: TGTGCCTGGAGGGGACAGCGAAATCAGCCCCAGCATTTT
CDR3aa: CAWRGQRNQPQHF

d_gene: .
abundance: .
v_gene: TRBV7-2
j_gene: TRBJ1-1
CDR3nt: TGTGCCAGCAGAAAACGGGGCCAGGAAGCTTTCTTT
CDR3aa: CASRKRGQEAFF

d_gene: .
abundance: .
v_gene: TRBV12-3/TRBV12-4
j_gene: TRBJ2-4
CDR3nt: TGTGCCAGCAGCTCTGACGTGGGGGAGTCAAGGTTC
CDR3aa: CASSSDVGESRF

d_gene: .
abundance: .
v_gene: TRBV2
j_gene: TRBJ1-1
CDR3nt: TGTGCCAGCACCGAGCGGGGGAAGAACACTGAAGCTTTCTTT
CDR3aa: CASTERGKNTEAFF

d_gene: .
abundance: .
v_gene: TRBV27
j_gene: TRBJ1-2
CDR3nt: TGTGCCAGCAGGAGACCCGGGACGGGCTATGGCTACACCTTC
CDR3aa: CASRRPGTGYGYTF

d_gene: TRBD1
abundance: .
v_gene: TRBV7-9
j_gene: TRBJ2-2
CDR3nt: TGTGCCAGCAGAAGGGTGACAGGGGGCAGGACCGGGGAGCTGTTTTTT
CDR3aa: CASRRVTGGRTGELFF

d_gene: TRBD2
abundance: .
v_gene: TRBV7-9
j_gene: TRBJ2-7
CDR3nt: TGTGCCAGCAGCCCCCGACTAGCGGGAAACTACGAGCAGTACTTC
CDR3aa: CASSPRLAGNYEQYF

d_gene: .
abundance: .
v_gene: TRBV19
j_gene: TRBJ2-2
CDR3nt: TGTGCCAGTAGTATGCTCGGGACGCTGAACACCGGGGAGCTGTTTTTT
CDR3aa: CASSMLGTLNTGELFF

d_gene: TRBD1
abundance: .
v_gene: TRBV4-1
j_gene: TRBJ1-1
CDR3nt: TGCGCCAGCAGCCAACCCGGGACAGGGGGATTTTGGGCTTTCTTT
CDR3aa: CASSQPGTGGFWAFF

d_gene: .
abundance: once
v_gene: TRBV30
j_gene: TRBJ2-7
CDR3nt: TGTGCCTGGAGTGCAGTTAAGGTGAGCTTGAGTCGGTTGGAGCAGTACTTC
CDR3aa: CAWSAVKVSLSRLEQYF

d_gene: TRBD1
abundance: .
v_gene: TRBV10-3
j_gene: TRBJ1-1
CDR3nt: TGTGCCACCGCCCGGGCGGGACAGGGTAAATTTGAAGCTTTCTTT
CDR3aa: CATARAGQGKFEAFF

d_gene: .
abundance: .
v_gene: TRBV27
j_gene: TRBJ2-7
CDR3nt: TGTGCCACCCAGGTCTCCCGCGAGCAGTACTTC
CDR3aa: CATQVSREQYF

d_gene: .
abundance: few
v_gene: TRBV7-9
j_gene: TRBJ2-7
CDR3nt: TGTGCCAGCAGCCATCCTCTTGACAGCTCCTACGAGCAGTACTTC
CDR3aa: CASSHPLDSSYEQYF

d_gene: .
abundance: .
v_gene: TRBV19
j_gene: TRBJ1-5
CDR3nt: TGTGCCAGTAGCCCCTCCGCCACCGTCGGCCAGCCCCAGCATTTT
CDR3aa: CASSPSATVGQPQHF

d_gene: TRBD1
abundance: few
v_gene: TRBV6-2/TRBV6-3
j_gene: TRBJ2-7
CDR3nt: TGTGCCAGCAGTTACTCGACAGGGGGCTCGGAAAAGCAGTACTTC
CDR3aa: CASSYSTGGSEKQYF

d_gene: .
abundance: .
v_gene: TRBV4-3
j_gene: TRBJ1-6
CDR3nt: TGCGCCAGCAGCCAAGGGGGATACTATAATTCACCCCTCCACTTT
CDR3aa: CASSQGGYYNSPLHF

d_gene: .
abundance: .
v_gene: TRBV6-6
j_gene: TRBJ1-2
CDR3nt: TGTGCCAGCAGTTATGGTGGCAGCAACTATGGCTACACCTTC
CDR3aa: CASSYGGSNYGYTF

d_gene: TRBD1
abundance: .
v_gene: TRBV7-2
j_gene: TRBJ2-7
CDR3nt: TGTGCCAGCAGCTCGACCTCCGGGACAGGGGGCCGCGAGCAGTACTTC
CDR3aa: CASSSTSGTGGREQYF

d_gene: .
abundance: .
v_gene: TRBV4-1
j_gene: TRBJ1-1
CDR3nt: TGCGCCAGCAGCCAACTACCTACAGGAATCACTGAAGCTTTCTTT
CDR3aa: CASSQLPTGITEAFF

d_gene: TRBD1
abundance: .
v_gene: TRBV7-2
j_gene: TRBJ1-2
CDR3nt: TGTGCCAGCAGCCCCGGCCCGGGACAGGGGGCATTGTACTATGGCTACACCTTC
CDR3aa: CASSPGPGQGALYYGYTF

d_gene: .
abundance: .
v_gene: TRBV19
j_gene: TRBJ1-4
CDR3nt: TGTGCCAGTGCGGGGGTAATTAATGAAAAACTGTTTTTT
CDR3aa: CASAGVINEKLFF

d_gene: .
abundance: .
v_gene: TRBV14
j_gene: TRBJ1-1
CDR3nt: TGTGCCAGCAGCCAACGCTCGGGCGGAAACACTGAAGCTTTCTTT
CDR3aa: CASSQRSGGNTEAFF

d_gene: .
abundance: .
v_gene: TRBV7-9
j_gene: TRBJ2-1
CDR3nt: TGTGCCAGCAGCCATGGACAGAGGGACAATGAGCAGTTCTTC
CDR3aa: CASSHGQRDNEQFF

d_gene: .
abundance: .
v_gene: TRBV2
j_gene: TRBJ1-1
CDR3nt: TGTGCCAGCAGTGACCAGGCATACACTGAAGCTTTCTTT
CDR3aa: CASSDQAYTEAFF

d_gene: .
abundance: .
v_gene: TRBV20-1
j_gene: TRBJ1-1
CDR3nt: TGCAGTGCTAGAGTGGGCACTGAAGCTTTCTTT
CDR3aa: CSARVGTEAFF

d_gene: .
abundance: .
v_gene: TRBV9
j_gene: TRBJ1-1
CDR3nt: TGTGCCAGCAGCCAGGAACAGGGGAACACTGAAGCTTTCTTT
CDR3aa: CASSQEQGNTEAFF

d_gene: .
abundance: .
v_gene: TRBV27
j_gene: TRBJ1-1
CDR3nt: TGTGCCGTGGTGGGGGGTAACACTGAAGCTTTCTTT
CDR3aa: CAVVGGNTEAFF

d_gene: TRBD2
abundance: once
v_gene: TRBV19
j_gene: TRBJ2-7
CDR3nt: TGTGCCAGTAGTTCCGGGACTAGCGGGGGGCCCCTAGCATACGAGCAGTACTTC
CDR3aa: CASSSGTSGGPLAYEQYF

d_gene: .
abundance: .
v_gene: TRBV30
j_gene: TRBJ1-5
CDR3nt: TGTGCCTGGAGAGATAGTTACAATCAGCCCCAGCATTTT
CDR3aa: CAWRDSYNQPQHF

d_gene: .
abundance: .
v_gene: TRBV7-9
j_gene: TRBJ1-1
CDR3nt: TGTGCCAGCAACCCCGGGTCGAACACTGAAGCTTTCTTT
CDR3aa: CASNPGSNTEAFF

d_gene: TRBD1
abundance: .
v_gene: TRBV27
j_gene: TRBJ1-1
CDR3nt: TGTGCCAGCAGTTTTTCAACAGGGGGAACTGAAGCTTTCTTT
CDR3aa: CASSFSTGGTEAFF

d_gene: TRBD2
abundance: few
v_gene: TRBV7-3
j_gene: TRBJ2-1
CDR3nt: TGTGCCAGCAGCTTAAAAGCAGCGGGGGCTGGGAATGAGCAGTTCTTC
CDR3aa: CASSLKAAGAGNEQFF

d_gene: .
abundance: .
v_gene: TRBV4-1
j_gene: TRBJ2-3
CDR3nt: TGCGCCAGCAGCCAAGTCAAATCTTTCCCCGATACGCAGTATTTT
CDR3aa: CASSQVKSFPDTQYF

d_gene: .
abundance: .
v_gene: TRBV24-1
j_gene: TRBJ2-2
CDR3nt: TGTGCCACCAGTGATTGGAAGGGCACCGGGGAGCTGTTTTTT
CDR3aa: CATSDWKGTGELFF

d_gene: .
abundance: .
v_gene: TRBV27
j_gene: TRBJ1-4
CDR3nt: TGTGCCAGCAGTTTAACTAATCCGGGTGAAAAACTGTTTTTT
CDR3aa: CASSLTNPGEKLFF

d_gene: .
abundance: .
v_gene: TRBV5-4
j_gene: TRBJ1-1
CDR3nt: TGTGCCAGCAGCTACGGGACTAACACTGAAGCTTTCTTT
CDR3aa: CASSYGTNTEAFF

d_gene: .
abundance: .
v_gene: TRBV6-5
j_gene: TRBJ2-3
CDR3nt: TGTGCCAGCAGCCAATCGGACACGGAGGGAGATACGCAGTATTTT
CDR3aa: CASSQSDTEGDTQYF

d_gene: .
abundance: .
v_gene: TRBV10-1
j_gene: TRBJ2-3
CDR3nt: TGCGCCAGCAGCGAGAGACAGGCGGCAGGGGATACGCAGTATTTT
CDR3aa: CASSERQAAGDTQYF

d_gene: .
abundance: once
v_gene: TRBV23-1
j_gene: TRBJ1-5
CDR3nt: TGCGCCAGCAGTCCCTCAGGACAGTTGGGGAGCAATCAGCCCCAGCATTTT
CDR3aa: CASSPSGQLGSNQPQHF

d_gene: .
abundance: .
v_gene: TRBV18
j_gene: TRBJ1-3
CDR3nt: TGTGCCAGCTCACTTCTAAGCGGAAACACCATATATTTT
CDR3aa: CASSLLSGNTIYF

d_gene: .
abundance: few
v_gene: TRBV28
j_gene: TRBJ2-7
CDR3nt: TGTGCCAGCACCTTCACCGAGGACAGCACAGAGTACGAGCAGTACTTC
CDR3aa: CASTFTEDSTEYEQYF

d_gene: TRBD1
abundance: few
v_gene: TRBV11-3
j_gene: TRBJ2-2
CDR3nt: TGTGCCAGCAGCTTAGAAATCCGGACAGGGTGGACCGGGGAGCTGTTTTTT
CDR3aa: CASSLEIRTGWTGELFF

d_gene: .
abundance: .
v_gene: TRBV9
j_gene: TRBJ1-4
CDR3nt: TGTGCCAGCAGCCCCTATACAGGCGAAAAACTGTTTTTT
CDR3aa: CASSPYTGEKLFF

d_gene: .
abundance: .
v_gene: TRBV3-1/TRBV3-2
j_gene: TRBJ2-1
CDR3nt: TGTGCCAGCAGCCAAAAGGGGCCCAGCTCCTACAATGAGCAGTTCTTC
CDR3aa: CASSQKGPSSYNEQFF